The 11 T cell receptor beta chains given below trace back to one sample, sequenced in a study of T cell repertoires in cytomegalovirus infection. Their specific antigens are unknown. MiXCR, applied by TCRdb to the reads, yields one record per CDR3 protein. The table lists 80,000 or so distinct CDR3 sequences, about 37% of them singletons, with 85% to 95% in the top ten. Sample: CD8+ T cells from cultured PBMCs, taken from culture after CMV antigen stimulation. Every receptor here comes from a human donor in good health (CMV status not recorded). Some clones in this sample may be carry-over from other donors' samples.

There are a few counts of this clonotype. V usage is TRBV4-1 and J usage is TRBJ2-3; TRBD2 matches 9 bases. The CDR3 loop spans 16 amino acids. V trimming: 0 bases; J trimming: 3 bases; junction bases outside the gene matches: 4. CDR1 and CDR2 (germline): MGHRA, YSYEKL. The CDR3 region is CASSQESGGLTDTQYF. DNA of the CDR3: TGCGCCAGCAGCCAAGAAAGCGGGGGGCTGACAGATACGCAGTATTTT.

This clonotype has just a few counts. The chain has TRBV24-1 and TRBJ1-3; TRBD1 aligns across 10 bases. With V trimmed by 7 bases and J by 2 bases, 4 bases remained unmatched. CDR3 length: 15 amino acids. Per germline, CDR1 KGHDR and CDR2 SFDVKD. CDR3 nucleotide sequence: TGTGCCACCAGCGGAGACAGGGGGCCTGGAAACACCATATATTTT. The encoded protein is CATSGDRGPGNTIYF.

The table lists this clonotype with a few counts. The chain is built from TRBV2 and TRBJ2-3; D uncertain. Germline V lookup: CDR1 SNHLY, CDR2 FYNNEI. Deletions cut 0 bases from V and 2 bases from J, with 9 bases between. CDR3 length equals 15 residues. The CDR3: CASSEAVPFTDTQYF. DNA for the CDR3: TGTGCCAGCAGTGAAGCGGTACCCTTCACAGATACGCAGTATTTT.

This sequence joins TRBV12-3 or TRBV12-4 and TRBJ1-1, with no clear D. Trimming cost V 9 bases and J 1 base, with 15 bases left between them. The CDR3 runs to 14 residues. This chain's CDR3 is CASKLGGTNTEAFF. For the CDR3, the DNA is TGTGCCAGTAAATTAGGCGGTACGAACACTGAAGCTTTCTTT.

This clonotype was seen more than once but under ten times. The chain combines TRBV2 with TRBJ2-5, with D uncertain. Germline values: CDR1 SNHLY, CDR2 FYNNEI. The length of the CDR3 is 17 residues. V was clipped by 3 bases and J by 2 bases, with 19 bases between them. In DNA form, the CDR3 reads TGTGCCAGCAGTGACTTGCCCAGCGCCTATCTACAAGAGACCCAGTACTTC. Its protein is CASSDLPSAYLQETQYF.

The chain couples TRBV7-6 to TRBJ1-5; a weak D match, TRBD1 (6 bases). CDR1 SGHVS and CDR2 FNYEAQ come from the germline V gene. Trimming pared 1 base from V and 4 bases from J, leaving 8 bases between. CDR3 length equals 14 residues. The CDR3, as DNA: TGTGCCAGCAGCTTAGGGGGGCTGAATCAGCCCCAGCATTTT. Encoded protein: CASSLGGLNQPQHF. Full variable domain (missing parts from reference TRBV7-6 and TRBJ1-5): GAGVSQSPRYKVTKRGQDVALRCDPISGHVSLYWYRQALGQGPEFLTYFNYEAQQDKSGLPNDRFSAERPEGSISTLTIQRTEQRDSAMYRCASSLGGLNQPQHFGDGTRLSIL.

The chain uses TRBV11-2 and TRBJ2-4, with 7 nucleotides matching TRBD1. V gave up 5 bases and J gave up 5 bases; unmatched junction bases: 15. CDR3 length: 17 amino acids. Germline values: CDR1 SGHAT, CDR2 FQNNGV. The CDR3 bases are TGTGCCAGCAGCCCCGCATGGAAGGGGGCCGAAGAAAACATTCAGTACTTC. This gives the protein CASSPAWKGAEENIQYF.

The chain uses TRBV6-6 and TRBJ2-1; 10 positions match TRBD2. The V gene's germline CDR1 is MNHNY and CDR2 SVGAGI (reference sequence). The CDR3 loop spans 15 amino acids. V lost 2 bases to trimming and J lost 10 bases; unmatched junction nucleotides: 8. DNA for the CDR3: TGTGCCAGCAGTTACGCCCGAGGACTAGCGGCCGAGCAGTTCTTC. It encodes CASSYARGLAAEQFF.

The chain combines TRBV6-2 or TRBV6-3 with TRBJ1-1; tentatively, D is TRBD1 (5 bases). The CDR3 has 13 amino acids. Germline V gene lookup returns CDR1 MNHEY and CDR2 SVGEGT. Trimming shortened V by 7 bases and J by 5 bases, and 14 bases separated the two germline ends. In DNA, the CDR3 is TGTGCCAGCACCGAAAATCGACAGACTGAAGCTTTCTTT. Translation: CASTENRQTEAFF.

The chain combines TRBV20-1 with TRBJ1-1; no firm D call. The CDR3 length is 14 residues. V was clipped by 0 bases and J by 3 bases, with 11 bases between them. The germline V gene has CDR1 DFQATT and CDR2 SNEGSKA (reference sequence). Written as DNA, the CDR3 is TGCAGTGCTAGAGACAAGATGGAGTACACTGAAGCTTTCTTT. It codes for CSARDKMEYTEAFF.

The chain couples TRBV2 to TRBJ2-6; the match to TRBD1 covers 8 bases. V was clipped by 4 bases and J by 3 bases; unmatched bases: 2. There are 15 residues in the CDR3. Germline CDR1 SNHLY, CDR2 FYNNEI. This CDR3 reads CASSGQGRGANVLTF. Here the CDR3 DNA reads TGTGCCAGCAGTGGACAGGGGCGTGGGGCCAACGTCCTGACTTTC.